A single sample gave rise to the 20 T cell receptor beta chains below, sequenced in a study of cytomegalovirus exposure and HLA in healthy donors. The primer mix had 60 Vbeta and 13 Jbeta primers. The data were produced by immunoSEQ multiplex PCR, yet TCRdb's version contains in-frame clones alone and is incomplete. This sample has some 200,000 clones, with 80% to 85% found just once. The sample consisted of PBMCs. Receptor source: a man in his forties or fifties in good health and CMV-seropositive.

This rearrangement joins TRBV7-3 to TRBJ1-2; no clear D gene. Trimming shortened V by 1 base and J by 6 bases, and 12 bases separated the two germline ends. The CDR3 is 14 residues long. From germline, CDR1 is SGHTA and CDR2 FQGTGA. The CDR3 sequence is CASSLIPGLHGYTF. The CDR3 DNA reads TGTGCCAGCAGCTTAATACCGGGTCTCCATGGCTACACCTTC.

This chain uses TRBV9 with TRBJ2-3, with 10 bases that match TRBD2. With 0 bases clipped from V and 5 bases from J, the junction kept 9 bases outside the gene matches. CDR1 is SGDLS and CDR2 is YYNGEE in the germline V gene. CDR3 size: 17 residues. The CDR3 DNA sequence: TGTGCCAGCAGCGTAGACGGAGCGGGGGGGCCTCAAGATACGCAGTATTTT. Translation: CASSVDGAGGPQDTQYF.

The J gene is TRBJ2-1, the V gene TRBV4-1; TRBD2 matches at 14 bases. The J segment lost 3 bases and the V segment lost 4 bases, leaving 8 bases of the junction unmatched. The CDR3 is 18 residues long. Germline V gene data show CDR1 as MGHRA and CDR2 as YSYEKL. In DNA, the CDR3 is TGCGCCAGCAGCCCTGACCCTGGACTAGCGGGGGGCTACAATGAGCAGTTCTTC. Translated, it gives CASSPDPGLAGGYNEQFF.

This chain connects TRBV25-1 to TRBJ2-6; 9 nucleotides match TRBD2. V lost 6 bases, J lost 3 bases, and 6 bases stayed unmatched. Germline V gives CDR1 MGHDK, CDR2 SYGVNS. The CDR3 runs to 16 residues. The CDR3 bases are TGTGCCAGCAGCCGCGGGGGGGCGCTTGGGGCCAACGTCCTGACTTTC. Amino acid sequence: CASSRGGALGANVLTF.

The V gene is TRBV6-4, the J gene TRBJ1-4, with D tentatively TRBD1 (6 bases). CDR3 length: 14 amino acids. CDR1 and CDR2 from the germline V gene are MRHNA and SNTAGT. Between the trimmed V and J ends, which lost 3 bases and 8 bases, there was a span of 13 bases. The CDR3 DNA is TGTGCCAGCAGTGAGTTTAGGACAGCAGAAAAACTGTTTTTT. Its protein is CASSEFRTAEKLFF.

The chain employs TRBV27 and TRBJ1-1; D unresolved. CDR3 size: 14 residues. V gave up 0 bases and J gave up 5 bases, with 10 bases separating them. CDR1 MNHEY and CDR2 SMNVEV come from the germline V gene (reference sequence). The CDR3 DNA reads TGTGCCAGCAGTTTATCCCCGATCGGGACTGAAGCTTTCTTT. Protein product: CASSLSPIGTEAFF.

This sequence joins TRBV7-9 and TRBJ2-7; tentatively, D is TRBD1 (5 bases). CDR1 is SEHNR, CDR2 FQNEAQ, per germline (reference sequence). This CDR3 comprises 13 residues. V lost 5 bases and J 2 bases, leaving 10 bases between the germline ends. CDR3 in DNA: TGTGCCAGCAGCAAGACAGTTCCCTACGAGCAGTACTTC. Encoded protein: CASSKTVPYEQYF.

J is TRBJ2-7 and V is TRBV10-3; D perhaps matches TRBD1 (5 bases). This CDR3 comprises 15 residues. Germline V gene sequence: CDR1 ENHRY, CDR2 SYGVKD. With 7 bases removed from V and 1 base from J, the gap between germline ends came to 17 bases. The CDR3 region is CAITVARALSYEQYF. CDR3 DNA sequence: TGTGCCATCACGGTCGCCAGGGCCCTTTCCTACGAGCAGTACTTC.

This clone was detected a few times. The chain has TRBV7-6 and TRBJ2-7; a weak D match, TRBD2 (6 bases). Trimming pared 5 bases from V and 3 bases from J, leaving 14 bases between. The CDR3 covers 14 residues. CDR1 and CDR2 (germline): SGHVS, FNYEAQ. CDR3 coding DNA: TGTGCCAGCAGCATTCTAACCGGGAGCTACGAGCAGTACTTC. It is translated as CASSILTGSYEQYF.

The chain joins TRBV9 to TRBJ2-2; D ambiguous. CDR1 is SGDLS and CDR2 is YYNGEE in the germline V gene. The V end lost 3 bases, the J end lost 3 bases, and 6 bases lay between the germline ends. There are 13 residues in the CDR3. The CDR3 DNA reads as TGTGCCAGCAGCGCCCTCTACACCGGGGAGCTGTTTTTT. Its translation: CASSALYTGELFF.

The rearrangement links TRBV6-5 to TRBJ1-1, with D maybe TRBD1 (6 bases). Trimming left V 4 bases short and J 2 bases short, with 14 bases between. The CDR3 covers 15 residues. Germline loops: CDR1 MNHEY, CDR2 SVGAGI. CDR3 protein: CASSSTGIGNTEAFF. The CDR3, as DNA: TGTGCCAGCAGTTCAACAGGGATTGGAAACACTGAAGCTTTCTTT.

The V and J genes are TRBV5-1 and TRBJ2-1; D perhaps matches TRBD2 (6 bases). Germline V CDR1 and CDR2: SGHRS, YFSETQ. Trimming cost V 1 base and J 7 bases, with 18 bases left between them. The CDR3 length is 16 residues. The CDR3 DNA reads TGCGCCAGCAGCTTGTATCCGGCGGGGCCGGGGAATGAGCAGTTCTTC. This gives the protein CASSLYPAGPGNEQFF.

Regarding this clone: Other DNA sequences within the sample encode an identical CDR3. The chain carries TRBV29-1 and TRBJ1-5; maybe TRBD1 (5 bases). V lost 7 bases to trimming and J lost 0 bases, with 10 bases between them. Germline CDR1 and CDR2: SQVTM and ANQGSEA. This CDR3 spans 13 amino acids. The CDR3 coding sequence is TGCAGCGCCCGCGGGGGTAGCAATCAGCCCCAGCATTTT. Protein product: CSARGGSNQPQHF. The entire variable domain, with the rest obtained from reference TRBV29-1 and TRBJ1-5, is as follows: SAVISQKPSRDICQRGTSLTIQCQVDSQVTMMFWYRQQPGQSLTLIATANQGSEATYESGFVIDKFPISRPNLTFSTLTVSNMSPEDSSIYLCSARGGSNQPQHFGDGTRLSIL.

The V gene is TRBV6-4, the J gene TRBJ2-5; no clear D. CDR1 and CDR2 from the germline V gene are MRHNA and SNTAGT. CDR3 length: 17 amino acids. The ends were cut back, 2 bases at V and 3 bases at J, with 19 bases in the middle. CDR3 nucleotide sequence: TGTGCCAGCAGTGACCCGACGCCTCGGTGGGCAGAAGAGACCCAGTACTTC. It codes for CASSDPTPRWAEETQYF.

The chain has TRBV5-1 and TRBJ1-5; D might be TRBD1 (6 bases). The CDR3 has 14 residues. Deletions cut 4 bases from V and 4 bases from J, with 12 bases between. The germline V gene has CDR1 SGHRS and CDR2 YFSETQ. The CDR3 DNA sequence: TGCGCCAGCAGCCCGGACAGACGGAATCAGCCCCAGCATTTT. This encodes CASSPDRRNQPQHF.

The chain recombines TRBV5-6 with TRBJ2-1; D gene uncertain. The CDR3 runs 13 residues. V lost 4 bases to trimming and J lost 8 bases, with 13 bases between them. The germline CDR1 and CDR2 sequences are SGHDT and YYEEEE. The CDR3 bases are TGTGCCAGCAGCCTGGGGTTTAGCTATGAGCAGTTCTTC. It translates to CASSLGFSYEQFF.

The chain uses TRBV6-6 and TRBJ1-2, with D perhaps matching TRBD1 (6 bases). CDR1 is MNHNY and CDR2 is SVGAGI in the germline V gene (reference sequence). V lost 7 bases, J lost 5 bases, and 11 bases lay in between. This CDR3 spans 12 amino acids. Written as DNA, the CDR3 is TGTGCCAGCACCACGACAGGTTATGGCTACACCTTC. Translating gives CASTTTGYGYTF.

This clone was observed a handful of times. The rearrangement uses TRBV4-2 and TRBJ2-5; unclear D gene. Germline V lookup: CDR1 LGHNA, CDR2 YNFKEQ. The germline V and J ends were trimmed by 0 bases and 6 bases, with 5 bases remaining between them. The CDR3 sequence is 12 residues long. In DNA, the CDR3 is TGTGCCAGCAGCCAAGATTTAAAGACCCAGTACTTC. This encodes CASSQDLKTQYF.

The CDR3 nucleotides are TGTGCCAGCAGCTTAGACGGGACAGGGGAGAGGACCGGGGAGCTGTTTTTT. Amino acids: CASSLDGTGERTGELFF. This chain connects TRBV7-3 to TRBJ2-2; 10 nucleotides align to TRBD1. V shed 2 bases, J shed 5 bases, and the junction held 8 bases outside the gene matches. Germline-derived CDR1 and CDR2 are SGHTA and FQGTGA. This CDR3 has 17 residues.

In nucleotides, the CDR3 is TGTGCCAGCTCGATAAAGACAGGGGTTGGTGAAAAACTGTTTTTT. Its protein product is CASSIKTGVGEKLFF. The chain recombines TRBV18 with TRBJ1-4; 8 bases map to TRBD1. The CDR3 sequence is 15 residues long. Germline V gene data show CDR1 as KGHSH and CDR2 as LQKENI. Trimming at V came to 6 bases and at J to 7 bases, leaving 10 bases not matched to a gene.